The 21 T cell receptor beta chains listed next were all sequenced from one sample in a study of blood T cell repertoires in COVID-19. Sequenced by immunoSEQ multiplex PCR; TCRdb stores in-frame clones only, minus some. The table has about 270,000 clones, approximately 90% seen once; the top ten hold 2.5% to 3%. Material: PBMCs or T cells enriched from blood (not recorded which). These receptors originate from a middle-aged man who had been exposed to COVID-19.

The chain uses TRBV30 and TRBJ2-1; TRBD2 aligns across 9 bases. Germline V gene sequence: CDR1 GTSNPN, CDR2 SVGIG (reference sequence). CDR3 length: 16 amino acids. The trim removed 3 bases at V and 8 bases at J, leaving 14 bases unmatched. CDR3 in DNA: TGTGCCTGGAGGACTTTTAGCGGGAGAGGGGACCATGAGCAGTTCTTC. Translated: CAWRTFSGRGDHEQFF.

The V and J genes are TRBV5-3 and TRBJ2-7; 7 positions agree with TRBD1. TRBV5-3 is reported as an ORF; its role is uncertain. CDR3 length: 17 amino acids. Germline trimming cut 4 bases from V and 1 base from J; bases unmatched to any gene: 14. For the CDR3, the DNA is TGTGCCAGAAGCCCAAGCTCGCTACCGACAGGGTCCTACGAGCAGTACTTC. As protein: CARSPSSLPTGSYEQYF.

The sample holds one count of this clone. The V call is TRBV9, the J call TRBJ2-7; 10 bases align to TRBD2. V lost 3 bases to trimming and J lost 2 bases; unmatched junction nucleotides: 11. Germline values: CDR1 SGDLS, CDR2 YYNGEE. This CDR3 region has 17 residues. Here the CDR3 DNA reads TGTGCCAGCAGCGCTCAAGGGGGGCTAGCGGGAGCCTACGAGCAGTACTTC. Translating gives CASSAQGGLAGAYEQYF.

This clone occurred once. The rearrangement links TRBV6-4 to TRBJ1-6, with a tentative D call TRBD1 (6 bases). Germline assignment: CDR1 MRHNA and CDR2 SNTAGT. V lost 5 bases, J lost 6 bases, and 8 bases lay in between. The CDR3 is 13 amino acids. The CDR3 DNA reads as TGTGCCAGCAGTCAGGGGTCTAATTCACCCCTCCACTTT. Protein sequence: CASSQGSNSPLHF.

The J gene is TRBJ2-1, the V gene TRBV12-5; 9 bases align to TRBD2. This CDR3 is 16 amino acids long. CDR1 and CDR2 (germline): LGHNT, FRNRAP. The J segment lost 6 bases and the V segment lost 0 bases, leaving 6 bases of the junction unmatched. The CDR3 DNA reads as TGTGCTAGTGGTTTGGTAAGCGGCGGGAGGGCCAATGAGCAGTTCTTC. It specifies CASGLVSGGRANEQFF.

The rearrangement uses TRBV18 and TRBJ1-2, with D possibly being TRBD1 (6 bases). Germline CDR1 KGHSH, CDR2 LQKENI. CDR3 length: 13 amino acids. Trimming left V 2 bases short and J 8 bases short, with 12 bases between. Here the CDR3 reads CASSPTGQIGYTF. The CDR3 DNA reads as TGTGCCAGCTCACCAACAGGGCAGATCGGCTACACCTTC.

The J gene is TRBJ2-3, the V gene TRBV11-1; 10 nucleotides agree with TRBD2. The CDR3 covers 16 residues. Per the germline V gene, CDR1 is SGHAT and CDR2 is FQDESV (reference sequence). The V and J ends lost 4 bases and 5 bases, in that order; junction bases with no gene match: 9. CDR3 residues: CASSSSGRAWEDTQYF. DNA for the CDR3: TGTGCCAGCAGCTCTAGCGGGAGAGCCTGGGAAGATACGCAGTATTTT.

This chain uses TRBV6-5 with TRBJ2-7; tentative D call: TRBD2 (5 bases). The germline gives CDR1 MNHEY, CDR2 SVGAGI. Trimming took 0 bases from V and 6 from J, leaving 15 bases between them. The CDR3 covers 15 residues. Written as DNA, the CDR3 is TGTGCCAGCAGTTACTCTCTAGGTGGAGGTTCCGAGCAGTACTTC. This encodes CASSYSLGGGSEQYF.

The chain links TRBV11-2 to TRBJ1-2, with a tentative D call TRBD1 (5 bases). This CDR3 is built from 12 residues. V lost 6 bases and J 6 bases, leaving 11 bases between the germline ends. CDR1 SGHAT and CDR2 FQNNGV come from the germline V gene. CDR3 region: CASRGGGHGYTF. The DNA for the CDR3 is TGTGCCAGCAGGGGGGGAGGGCATGGCTACACCTTC.

The J gene is TRBJ2-1, the V gene TRBV10-3, with a weak D call TRBD1 (5 bases). CDR1 ENHRY and CDR2 SYGVKD come from the germline V gene. The ends were cut back, 3 bases at V and 4 bases at J, with 13 bases in the middle. The CDR3 covers 15 residues. The CDR3 sequence is CAISESREGYNEQFF. The CDR3 nucleotides read TGTGCCATCAGTGAATCCAGGGAAGGGTACAATGAGCAGTTCTTC.

This clone appeared once. The chain couples TRBV28 to TRBJ1-3; 7 positions agree with TRBD1. This CDR3 is built from 14 residues. The junction had 6 bases not matched to a gene; V was cut back by 6 bases and J by 4 bases. Germline V gives CDR1 MDHEN, CDR2 SYDVKM. The CDR3 is CASSPDRAGNTIYF. For the CDR3, the DNA is TGTGCCAGCAGCCCCGACAGGGCCGGAAACACCATATATTTT.

The genes are TRBV11-1 and TRBJ1-1; 7 bases are shared with TRBD1. The CDR3 runs to 14 residues. From germline, CDR1 is SGHAT and CDR2 FQDESV (reference sequence). The V segment lost 3 bases and the J segment 0 bases; nucleotides outside the gene matches: 1. The CDR3 sequence is CASSLGQLNTEAFF. In nucleotides, the CDR3 is TGTGCCAGCAGCTTGGGACAGCTGAACACTGAAGCTTTCTTT.

This rearrangement joins TRBV6-5 to TRBJ2-7; a possible D gene is TRBD1 (6 bases). The CDR3 loop spans 14 amino acids. Germline assignment: CDR1 MNHEY and CDR2 SVGAGI. The ends were cut back, 8 bases at V and 0 bases at J, with 14 bases in the middle. CDR3 DNA sequence: TGTGCCAGCCGCACGATGGACAGCTCCTACGAGCAGTACTTC. This sequence encodes CASRTMDSSYEQYF.

This rearrangement joins TRBV19 to TRBJ2-7; D gene ambiguous. The germline V and J ends were trimmed by 5 bases and 0 bases, with 11 bases remaining between them. The CDR3 is 14 amino acids. Per germline, CDR1 LNHDA and CDR2 SQIVND (reference sequence). The CDR3 bases are TGTGCCAGTAGTGTACAGTCGAGCTCCTACGAGCAGTACTTC. Residues: CASSVQSSSYEQYF.

This rearrangement joins TRBV5-5 to TRBJ2-4, with a weak D call TRBD1 (5 bases). Germline lookup yields CDR1 SGHKS and CDR2 YYEKEE (reference sequence). This CDR3 comprises 19 residues. V lost 3 bases, J lost 0 bases, and 22 bases lay in between. The chain's CDR3 is CASSSPLDRSELAKNIQYF. The CDR3 DNA follows: TGTGCCAGCAGCTCCCCCCTTGACAGAAGCGAACTAGCCAAAAACATTCAGTACTTC.

The chain uses TRBV24-1 and TRBJ2-1, with D possibly TRBD2 on 6 matching bases. V shed 4 bases and J shed 13 bases, with 13 bases lying between them. The CDR3 runs 12 residues. CDR1 and CDR2 from the germline V gene are KGHDR and SFDVKD. This chain's CDR3 is CATSEMGTSQFF. The DNA for the CDR3 is TGTGCCACCAGTGAAATGGGGACTTCCCAGTTCTTC.

The chain joins TRBV4-1 to TRBJ2-1, with a weak D call TRBD2 (6 bases). V lost 9 bases, J lost 0 bases, and 9 bases lay in between. CDR3 length: 13 amino acids. Germline V CDR1 and CDR2: MGHRA, YSYEKL. The CDR3 nucleotides read TGCGCCAGGACGGGAGACTCCTACAATGAGCAGTTCTTC. Its translation: CARTGDSYNEQFF.

This chain joins TRBV19 and TRBJ2-1; D unclear. The V end lost 5 bases, the J end lost 10 bases, and 9 bases lay between the germline ends. CDR1 is LNHDA and CDR2 is SQIVND in the germline V gene (reference sequence). The CDR3 extends over 11 amino acids. The CDR3 here is CASSSSVEQFF. The CDR3 bases are TGTGCCAGTAGTTCCTCTGTGGAGCAGTTCTTC.

This clone was recorded only once. The chain is built from TRBV6-5 and TRBJ1-1; no clear D. Germline CDR1 MNHEY, CDR2 SVGAGI. This CDR3 comprises 15 residues. Trimming pared 3 bases from V and 3 bases from J, leaving 14 bases between. CDR3 protein: CASSYSRWADTEAFF. The CDR3 DNA reads as TGTGCCAGCAGTTATTCTCGGTGGGCAGACACTGAAGCTTTCTTT.

The rearrangement uses TRBV6-4 and TRBJ1-2; 8 nucleotides align to TRBD1. This CDR3 has 13 amino acids. Unmatched junction bases numbered 5, after V lost 6 bases and J lost 5 bases. Germline V CDR1 and CDR2: MRHNA, SNTAGT. Written as DNA, the CDR3 is TGTGCCAGCAGCAGGGGGCTGTTGTATGGCTACACCTTC. This codes for CASSRGLLYGYTF.

The chain uses TRBV27 and TRBJ2-7; TRBD2 is a possible D gene (6 bases). V lost 5 bases, J lost 2 bases, and 13 bases lay in between. Germline CDR1 MNHEY, CDR2 SMNVEV (reference sequence). The CDR3 runs 14 residues. DNA for the CDR3: TGTGCCAGCAGTCGCTATTCGGGGGCCTACGAGCAGTACTTC. Its protein product is CASSRYSGAYEQYF.